The clone carrying this TCR beta chain showed up just a few times. As yet, its antigen is unknown. The sample originates from a study of vaccination effects on CD4 cells after COVID-19. The germline V gene encodes CDR1 LGHNA and CDR2 YSLEER. The CDR3 extends over 14 amino acids. Losses at the gene ends were 4 bases for V and 3 bases for J; bases not matched to a gene: 2. It was after approximately 10 days of culture that CD4+ T cells were isolated. PCR-confirmed SARS-CoV-2 infection occurred in the person between March and December 2020. Vaccine administered to participants consisted of two doses of either BNT162b2 or mRNA-1273. Method: immunoSEQ multiplex PCR; TCRdb's copy keeps in-frame clones and lacks some. This sample has tens of thousands of clones, with nearly 75% found just once.

The rearrangement links TRBV4-3 to TRBJ2-7; 11 bases are shared with TRBD1. The sequence came from a human donor who had a prior SARS-CoV-2 infection. The sample was CD4+ T cells from PBMCs cultured without peptide, taken after COVID-19 vaccination. The CDR3 DNA is TGCGCCAGCAGCCGGACAGGGGGCAGCTACGAGCAGTACTTC. Amino acids: CASSRTGGSYEQYF.